This passage covers 27 T cell receptor beta chains from one sample sequenced in a study of blood T cell repertoires in COVID-19. The assay was immunoSEQ multiplex PCR, and TCRdb's table has in-frame clones only and misses some. In the table there are hundreds of thousands of clones, roughly nine tenths of which are singletons. The specimen sequenced was peripheral blood. The source is a woman aged 25 to 39 with COVID-19, enrolled during active disease.

This clone was detected only a few times. This sequence joins TRBV7-9 and TRBJ1-5; D is perhaps TRBD1 (6 bases). The CDR3 consists of 13 residues. The V gene lost 4 bases and the J gene lost 5 bases, with 9 bases spanning the gap. Germline V lookup: CDR1 SEHNR, CDR2 FQNEAQ (reference sequence). CDR3 region: CASSSDSYQPQHF. The CDR3 DNA reads as TGTGCCAGCAGCTCGGACAGTTATCAGCCCCAGCATTTT.

The J gene is TRBJ2-3, the V gene TRBV5-5, with D perhaps TRBD1 (5 bases). Germline V gene lookup returns CDR1 SGHKS and CDR2 YYEKEE (reference sequence). The V gene lost 3 bases and the J gene lost 5 bases, with 10 bases spanning the gap. This CDR3 contains 13 residues. The CDR3 region is CASSSRQGDTQYF. The CDR3, as DNA: TGTGCCAGCAGCTCCCGGCAGGGAGATACGCAGTATTTT.

The rearrangement uses TRBV19 and TRBJ2-1; TRBD2 might be the D (6 bases). Germline V CDR1 and CDR2: LNHDA, SQIVND (reference sequence). V was pared by 7 bases and J by 5 bases, with 15 bases between. This CDR3 region has 14 residues. CDR3 bases: TGTGCCAGTAACCCTAGGAGGGACCACAATGAGCAGTTCTTC. The encoded protein is CASNPRRDHNEQFF.

The chain couples TRBV7-8 to TRBJ1-5, with 7 bases lining up with TRBD1. Germline V gene lookup returns CDR1 SGHVS and CDR2 FQNEAQ. CDR3 size: 13 residues. The V segment lost 5 bases and the J segment 12 bases; nucleotides outside the gene matches: 10. As DNA, the CDR3 is TGTGCCAGCAGCCTCGAAGGGGGCGGGCGCCAGCATTTT. As protein: CASSLEGGGRQHF.

This chain uses TRBV24-1 with TRBJ2-3, with 8 nucleotides matching TRBD1. Germline V gene lookup returns CDR1 KGHDR and CDR2 SFDVKD. With V trimmed by 6 bases and J by 4 bases, 5 bases remained unmatched. This CDR3 region has 14 residues. The chain's CDR3 is CATSHRGQADTQYF. CDR3 nucleotide sequence: TGTGCCACCAGTCACAGGGGACAGGCAGATACGCAGTATTTT.

V gene TRBV2 combines with J gene TRBJ2-2, with 9 bases lining up with TRBD1. This CDR3 is 14 amino acids long. J gave up 5 bases and V 10 bases, and 8 bases lay outside the gene matches. CDR1 SNHLY and CDR2 FYNNEI come from the germline V gene. The CDR3 DNA reads as TGTGCCACCCGGGACAGGGAAGAGACCGGGGAGCTGTTTTTT. Residues: CATRDREETGELFF.

The J gene is TRBJ2-7, the V gene TRBV6-5, with D possibly being TRBD1 (6 bases). Trimming took off 8 bases at V and 4 bases at J, with 9 bases between the two ends. This CDR3 region has 11 residues. Germline CDR1 is MNHEY and CDR2 is SVGAGI. The CDR3 bases are TGTGCCAGCGGGGGCATTTACGAGCAGTACGTC. Its protein product is CASGGIYEQYV.

The J gene is TRBJ2-1, the V gene TRBV11-2; TRBD2 matches at 13 bases. With 5 bases clipped from V and 8 bases from J, the junction kept 9 bases outside the gene matches. Germline CDR1 and CDR2: SGHAT and FQNNGV. There are 16 residues in the CDR3. CDR3 amino acids: CASSLGGLAGLYEQFF. CDR3 in DNA: TGTGCCAGCAGCCTAGGGGGACTAGCGGGATTGTATGAGCAGTTCTTC.

Note on this clone: Within the sample, other DNA sequences also encode this same CDR3. J is TRBJ1-2 and V is TRBV20-1; D is undetermined. CDR3 size: 13 residues. V was pared by 3 bases and J by 5 bases, with 13 bases between. The germline V gene encodes CDR1 DFQATT and CDR2 SNEGSKA (reference sequence). The CDR3 nucleotides read TGCAGTGCTAGTCTACCGGGAGCGTATGGCTACACCTTC. Its translation is CSASLPGAYGYTF.

The chain is built from TRBV28 and TRBJ1-5, with D unresolved. Germline values: CDR1 MDHEN, CDR2 SYDVKM. Trimming shortened V by 1 base and J by 7 bases, and 14 bases separated the two germline ends. This CDR3 spans 15 amino acids. The CDR3 loop reads CASSLLAETGQPQHF. The CDR3 coding sequence is TGTGCCAGCAGTTTATTGGCCGAGACTGGACAGCCCCAGCATTTT. Based on the CDR3 plus reference TRBV28 and TRBJ1-5, the full variable domain is DVKVTQSSRYLVKRTGEKVFLECVQDMDHENMFWYRQDPGLGLRLIYFSYDVKMKEKGDIPEGYSVSREKKERFSLILESASTNQTSMYLCASSLLAETGQPQHFGDGTRLSIL.

This chain uses TRBV7-2 with TRBJ2-1; 8 bases fit TRBD2. This CDR3 region has 18 residues. The J segment lost 5 bases and the V segment lost 5 bases, leaving 17 bases of the junction unmatched. Germline CDR1 SGHTA, CDR2 FQGNSA. Here the CDR3 DNA reads TGTGCCAGCAGCCCACGGGGAGGTAGCGGGGTGAGTAACAATGAGCAGTTCTTC. Amino acid sequence: CASSPRGGSGVSNNEQFF. Using reference TRBV7-2 and TRBJ2-1 for the parts outside the CDR3, the full variable domain is GAGVSQSPSNKVTEKGKDVELRCDPISGHTALYWYRQSLGQGLEFLIYFQGNSAPDKSGLPSDRFSAERTGGSVSTLTIQRTQQEDSAVYLCASSPRGGSGVSNNEQFFGPGTRLTVL.

The chain links TRBV5-1 to TRBJ2-7; TRBD2 aligns across 7 bases. Germline V gene lookup returns CDR1 SGHRS and CDR2 YFSETQ. Trimming cost V 2 bases and J 1 base; bases outside gene matches: 6. This CDR3 region has 15 residues. The CDR3 protein is CASSLAGPLSYEQYV. In DNA, the CDR3 is TGCGCCAGCAGCTTAGCGGGACCTTTGTCCTACGAGCAGTACGTC.

The chain is built from TRBV2 and TRBJ1-1; D is uncertain. Trimming stripped 4 bases from V and 4 bases from J, with 13 bases between. The CDR3 covers 14 residues. Per germline, CDR1 SNHLY and CDR2 FYNNEI. The CDR3: CASSGRQTPTEAFF. The CDR3, as DNA: TGTGCCAGCAGTGGCCGGCAGACACCCACTGAAGCTTTCTTT.

The J gene is TRBJ2-2, the V gene TRBV24-1; D might be TRBD1 (5 bases). The germline V and J ends were trimmed by 7 bases and 1 base, with 12 bases remaining between them. The CDR3 covers 15 residues. Germline CDR1 is KGHDR and CDR2 is SFDVKD. The CDR3 sequence: CATSPRGLNTGELFF. The CDR3 DNA follows: TGTGCCACCAGCCCAAGGGGTTTGAACACCGGGGAGCTGTTTTTT.

The chain joins TRBV19 to TRBJ1-2, with a possible D match to TRBD1 (5 bases). Germline assignment: CDR1 LNHDA and CDR2 SQIVND (reference sequence). Trimming removed 5 bases from V and 3 bases from J, with 16 bases in between. This CDR3 comprises 15 residues. CDR3 sequence (DNA): TGTGCCAGTAGTTCCCTTGGGGCAACCCACTATGGCTACACCTTC. As protein: CASSSLGATHYGYTF.

This sequence joins TRBV5-1 and TRBJ2-3; 10 bases are shared with TRBD2. The CDR3 is 18 amino acids. Per germline, CDR1 SGHRS and CDR2 YFSETQ. V gave up 0 bases and J gave up 4 bases; unmatched junction bases: 11. The CDR3 region has the DNA TGCGCCAGCAGCTTGGACGCCAGCGGGAGGGCGGGGGCAGATACGCAGTATTTT. As protein: CASSLDASGRAGADTQYF.

The genes are TRBV15 and TRBJ2-7, with TRBD2 as a possible D gene (6 bases). Germline values: CDR1 LNHNV, CDR2 YYDKDF (reference sequence). The CDR3 consists of 17 residues. Trimming removed 9 bases from V and 3 bases from J, with 27 bases in between. The CDR3 loop reads CATSSLFGGLKNYEQYV. In nucleotides, the CDR3 is TGTGCCACGTCCAGCTTATTCGGTGGACTAAAGAACTACGAGCAGTACGTC.

There are a few counts of this clone. The genes are TRBV6-2 or TRBV6-3 and TRBJ2-1; D gene unclear. Trimming shortened V by 5 bases and J by 2 bases, and 4 bases separated the two germline ends. Germline V gives CDR1 MNHEY, CDR2 SVGEGT. The CDR3 runs 12 residues. The CDR3 protein is CASSPAYNEQFF. The CDR3 DNA is TGTGCCAGCAGTCCGGCCTACAATGAGCAGTTCTTC.

The chain employs TRBV19 and TRBJ2-7; a weak D match, TRBD1 (6 bases). The V gene's germline CDR1 is LNHDA and CDR2 SQIVND (reference sequence). V was clipped by 6 bases and J by 6 bases, with 18 bases between them. The CDR3 has 14 residues. The CDR3 spells CASSGQTLVGEQYF. CDR3 sequence (DNA): TGTGCCAGTAGCGGACAGACCCTAGTGGGCGAGCAGTACTTC.

The DNA of the CDR3 is TGTGCCAGCAGCCAACGGGACTTCACAGATACGCAGTATTTT. It encodes CASSQRDFTDTQYF. V usage is TRBV3-1 (or the pseudogene TRBV3-2) and J usage is TRBJ2-3, with D tentatively TRBD2 (6 bases). The length of the CDR3 is 14 residues. Trimming left V 2 bases short and J 2 bases short, with 8 bases between. Looked up from germline, CDR1 is LGHDT and CDR2 is YNNKEL (reference sequence).

This clone turned up a few times. This chain uses TRBV6-2 or TRBV6-3 with TRBJ2-1; 8 bases align to TRBD1. Germline CDR1 MNHEY, CDR2 SVGEGT. V was pared by 2 bases and J by 8 bases, with 8 bases of the junction left unmatched. The CDR3 length is 15 residues. The CDR3: CASSYDQGAWHEQFF. Here the CDR3 DNA reads TGTGCCAGCAGTTACGATCAGGGGGCTTGGCATGAGCAGTTCTTC.

About this clone itself: Other DNA sequences from this sample encode an identical CDR3 as well. The chain employs TRBV15 and TRBJ1-5; the match to TRBD1 covers 8 bases. The germline V gene encodes CDR1 LNHNV and CDR2 YYDKDF (reference sequence). V was pared by 2 bases and J by 7 bases, with 7 bases of the junction left unmatched. The CDR3 totals 15 residues. DNA for the CDR3: TGTGCCACCAGCAGACTCAGGGGGCAGGGACAGCCCCAGCATTTT. Translation gives CATSRLRGQGQPQHF.

The J gene is TRBJ2-1, the V gene TRBV14, with D maybe TRBD2 (5 bases). The V end was cut by 4 bases, the J end by 1 base, with 8 bases between. CDR3 length equals 14 residues. Germline V gene data show CDR1 as SGHDN and CDR2 as FVKESK. CDR3 coding DNA: TGTGCCAGCAGCCCTCGGGGATCCTACAATGAGCAGTTCTTC. This gives the protein CASSPRGSYNEQFF.

This chain uses TRBV7-9 with TRBJ2-1; 10 bases agree with TRBD2. Germline V CDR1 and CDR2: SEHNR, FQNEAQ (reference sequence). The CDR3 spans 17 residues. Unmatched junction bases numbered 10, after V lost 1 base and J lost 7 bases. The CDR3 reads CASSLGPTSGEGNEQFF. As DNA, the CDR3 is TGTGCCAGCAGCTTAGGACCTACTAGCGGGGAAGGGAATGAGCAGTTCTTC. The full variable domain, with the rest looked up from reference TRBV7-9 and TRBJ2-1, is DTGVSQNPRHKITKRGQNVTFRCDPISEHNRLYWYRQTLGQGPEFLTYFQNEAQLEKSRLLSDRFSAERPKGSFSTLEIQRTEQGDSAMYLCASSLGPTSGEGNEQFFGPGTRLTVL.

The V and J genes are TRBV27 and TRBJ1-5; maybe TRBD1 (5 bases). Deletions cut 6 bases from V and 6 bases from J, with 18 bases between. Germline V gene lookup returns CDR1 MNHEY and CDR2 SMNVEV (reference sequence). This CDR3 contains 15 residues. The CDR3 region has the DNA TGTGCCAGCAGCCAGAGCAGGGTTAGTGGTCAGCCCCAGCATTTT. It yields the protein CASSQSRVSGQPQHF.

J is TRBJ2-3 and V is TRBV6-4, with a weak D call TRBD2 (6 bases). This CDR3 has 15 amino acids. The ends were cut back, 5 bases at V and 6 bases at J, with 18 bases in the middle. CDR1 and CDR2 (germline): MRHNA, SNTAGT. The CDR3 DNA is TGTGCCAGCAGTACTAGCTCATCAGGAGCTGATACGCAGTATTTT. Its translation is CASSTSSSGADTQYF.

The gene calls are TRBV6-5 and TRBJ1-5; no definite D call. The CDR3 sequence is 13 residues long. Trimming took off 8 bases at V and 5 bases at J, with 13 bases between the two ends. Germline V CDR1 and CDR2: MNHEY, SVGAGI. Written as DNA, the CDR3 is TGTGCCAGCCAAGGGCAACTAGATCAGCCCCAGCATTTT. Its protein is CASQGQLDQPQHF.